Following are 24 T cell receptor beta chains from one sample sequenced in a study of cytomegalovirus exposure and HLA in healthy donors. The PCR had 60 Vbeta and 13 Jbeta primers. This table comes from immunoSEQ multiplex PCR, and its TCRdb copy is limited to in-frame clones, with some not included. The sample lists roughly 200,000 clones; over 60% were seen once. Sample: PBMCs. These receptors all stem from a man aged 18-30 years in good health and CMV-seronegative.

This rearrangement joins TRBV7-9 to TRBJ2-7; 9 bases match TRBD1. This CDR3 region has 14 residues. Germline V gene sequence: CDR1 SEHNR, CDR2 FQNEAQ (reference sequence). Trimming cost V 5 bases and J 6 bases; bases outside gene matches: 8. CDR3 protein: CASSLTGTGTEQYF. In DNA, the CDR3 is TGTGCCAGCAGCCTTACCGGGACAGGGACCGAGCAGTACTTC.

This chain links TRBV5-1 with TRBJ2-7; the D gene is possibly TRBD2 (5 bases). V was cut by 1 base and J by 2 bases, with 10 bases left in between. CDR1 is SGHRS and CDR2 is YFSETQ in the germline V gene. The CDR3 length is 14 residues. CDR3 sequence: CASSLSVGAYEQYF. For the CDR3, the DNA is TGCGCCAGCAGCTTGTCGGTCGGGGCCTACGAGCAGTACTTC.

This chain links TRBV12-2 with TRBJ1-1. TRBV12-2 is marked as a pseudogene. The CDR3 has 15 amino acids. CDR3 sequence (DNA): TGTGCAAGTCGCTTAGCTCACAAGGGAGGAGCTGAAGCTTTCTTT. This codes for CASRLAHKGGAEAFF.

Concerning this clone itself: Other DNA sequences in this sample translate to the same CDR3. V is TRBV5-5 and J is TRBJ2-7; D gene uncertain. CDR1 SGHKS and CDR2 YYEKEE come from the germline V gene (reference sequence). This CDR3 has 11 amino acids. V was cut by 0 bases and J by 4 bases, with 2 bases left in between. The CDR3 sequence: CASSLAYEQYF. Written as DNA, the CDR3 is TGTGCCAGCAGCTTGGCGTACGAGCAGTACTTC.

This clone has a single count. The chain recombines TRBV19 with TRBJ2-4, with TRBD2 identical over 11 bases. Unmatched junction bases numbered 5, after V lost 0 bases and J lost 4 bases. The CDR3 runs 17 residues. Germline V gene lookup returns CDR1 LNHDA and CDR2 SQIVND (reference sequence). The CDR3 loop is CASSIEGLADFKNIQYF. CDR3 DNA: TGTGCCAGTAGTATAGAGGGACTAGCGGATTTTAAAAACATTCAGTACTTC.

This clone was detected once. The gene calls are TRBV28 and TRBJ2-7; 9 positions agree with TRBD2. Germline V gene data show CDR1 as MDHEN and CDR2 as SYDVKM. This CDR3 is built from 14 residues. J was trimmed by 2 bases and V by 7 bases; bases with no gene match: 6. The CDR3 DNA follows: TGTGCCAGCAATAAGGGCGGGAGGGCCTACGAGCAGTACTTC. Protein sequence: CASNKGGRAYEQYF.

The table lists this clone with a few counts. The chain is built from TRBV12-5 and TRBJ1-5, with 7 bases aligning to TRBD1. The J segment lost 0 bases and the V segment lost 5 bases, leaving 13 bases of the junction unmatched. The CDR3 covers 18 residues. CDR1 is LGHNT and CDR2 is FRNRAP in the germline V gene. CDR3 protein: CASGTDRVSGYSNQPQHF. Here the CDR3 DNA reads TGTGCTAGTGGTACTGACAGGGTGAGCGGATATAGCAATCAGCCCCAGCATTTT.

The sample holds a few counts of this clone. CDR3 region: CASRWDRGNQPQHF. CDR3 in DNA: TGTGCCAGCAGGTGGGACAGGGGTAATCAGCCCCAGCATTTT. This rearrangement joins TRBV2 to TRBJ1-5; 10 bases map to TRBD1. Germline trimming cut 6 bases from V and 4 bases from J; bases unmatched to any gene: 3. Germline CDR1 reads SNHLY; CDR2 reads FYNNEI. The CDR3 runs to 14 residues.

The chain links TRBV5-1 to TRBJ2-3; TRBD1 aligns across 7 bases. This CDR3 has 14 residues. From germline, CDR1 is SGHRS and CDR2 YFSETQ. J gave up 5 bases and V 6 bases, and 9 bases lay outside the gene matches. CDR3 sequence reads: CASTPTGSQDTQYF. Written as DNA, the CDR3 is TGCGCCAGCACCCCGACAGGGAGTCAAGATACGCAGTATTTT.

The genes are TRBV27 and TRBJ2-3, with D uncertain. Between the trimmed V and J ends, which lost 0 bases and 6 bases, there was a span of 7 bases. The CDR3 is made up of 13 amino acids. CDR1 and CDR2 (germline): MNHEY, SMNVEV (reference sequence). The CDR3 nucleotides are TGTGCCAGCAGTTTATCTCCCGGGGATACGCAGTATTTT. Its protein is CASSLSPGDTQYF.

This clone was counted between two and nine times. The chain recombines TRBV7-9 with TRBJ2-5; D uncertain. The assigned J gene may be wrong: the sequence end matches TRBJ2-7 better. Looked up from germline, CDR1 is SEHNR and CDR2 is FQNEAQ (reference sequence). The CDR3 length is 11 residues. Here the CDR3 reads CASSLSYEQYF. CDR3 nucleotide sequence: TGTGCCAGCAGCTTATCCTACGAGCAGTACTTC.

The chain has TRBV7-9 and TRBJ2-6, with 8 bases that match TRBD2. The CDR3 spans 18 residues. V was pared by 2 bases and J by 0 bases, with 6 bases of the junction left unmatched. CDR1 and CDR2 (germline): SEHNR, FQNEAQ (reference sequence). Here the CDR3 DNA reads TGTGCCAGCAGCTTATTGGCACTAGCGGTCTCTGGGGCCAACGTCCTGACTTTC. It yields the protein CASSLLALAVSGANVLTF.

The chain recombines TRBV25-1 with TRBJ1-1; 11 bases fit TRBD1. This CDR3 is built from 13 residues. Germline V gene sequence: CDR1 MGHDK, CDR2 SYGVNS. After removal of 6 bases from V and 5 bases from J, the junction contained 2 bases not matched to a gene. CDR3 DNA: TGTGCCAGCAGGGGACAGGGGGGGACTGAAGCTTTCTTT. Its translation: CASRGQGGTEAFF.

As DNA, the CDR3 is TGTGCCAGCAGCGGTGGATATAGCGGGAGCGAGACCCAGTACTTC. Residues: CASSGGYSGSETQYF. This rearrangement joins TRBV2 to TRBJ2-5; the match to TRBD2 covers 9 bases. Trimming took 6 bases from V and 5 from J; bases not matched to a gene: 10. Germline V gene data show CDR1 as SNHLY and CDR2 as FYNNEI. The CDR3 is made up of 15 amino acids.

V and J are TRBV28 and TRBJ2-5, with TRBD1 matching over 9 bases. V was clipped by 4 bases and J by 7 bases; unmatched bases: 4. The CDR3 is 13 residues long. The V gene's germline CDR1 is MDHEN and CDR2 SYDVKM. CDR3 DNA: TGTGCCAGCAGTTCAACAGGGGGCGGGACCCAGTACTTC. Translating it yields CASSSTGGGTQYF.

This clone was counted once. CDR3 sequence: CASGGTGFTGELFF. The CDR3 bases are TGCGCCAGCGGAGGGACAGGTTTTACCGGGGAGCTGTTTTTT. The V call is TRBV5-1, the J call TRBJ2-2, with 8 bases matching TRBD1. Germline CDR1 and CDR2: SGHRS and YFSETQ. The trim removed 7 bases at V and 5 bases at J, leaving 7 bases unmatched. CDR3 length: 14 amino acids.

The J gene is TRBJ2-2, the V gene TRBV29-1; 10 positions match TRBD1. The junction had 7 bases not matched to a gene; V was cut back by 6 bases and J by 6 bases. The CDR3 has 14 residues. CDR1 and CDR2 (germline): SQVTM, ANQGSEA. The CDR3 bases are TGCAGCGTCCTGGACAGGGGGAAGGCCGGGGAGCTGTTTTTT. Protein sequence: CSVLDRGKAGELFF.

The chain recombines TRBV10-1 with TRBJ2-4; a weak D match, TRBD1 (5 bases). CDR1 is WNHNN and CDR2 is SYGVQD in the germline V gene (reference sequence). Trimming left V 6 bases short and J 3 bases short, with 12 bases between. CDR3 length: 14 residues. This chain's CDR3 is CASSPDRYKNIQYF. DNA of the CDR3: TGCGCCAGCAGCCCCGACAGATACAAAAACATTCAGTACTTC.

The rearrangement joins TRBV4-1 to TRBJ2-4, with 8 bases lining up with TRBD2. The CDR3 runs 17 residues. Germline V gives CDR1 MGHRA, CDR2 YSYEKL. V gave up 1 base and J gave up 1 base; unmatched junction bases: 6. The CDR3 loop is CASSQGSASGAKNIQYF. The CDR3 region has the DNA TGCGCCAGCAGCCAAGGATCGGCTAGCGGGGCCAAAAACATTCAGTACTTC.

The V and J genes are TRBV9 and TRBJ2-2; D perhaps matches TRBD1 (5 bases). The germline gives CDR1 SGDLS, CDR2 YYNGEE. This CDR3 spans 14 amino acids. Trimming took off 4 bases at V and 4 bases at J, with 11 bases between the two ends. CDR3 DNA sequence: TGTGCCAGCAGCAAAGCGCAGGGCACCGGGGAGCTGTTTTTT. As protein: CASSKAQGTGELFF.

This rearrangement joins TRBV6-5 to TRBJ1-5; D ambiguous. Germline values: CDR1 MNHEY, CDR2 SVGAGI. V was shortened by 6 bases and J by 4 bases, with 7 bases between the two germline ends. The CDR3 has 12 residues. The CDR3 reads CASRGENQPQHF. CDR3 DNA sequence: TGTGCCAGCAGGGGAGAGAATCAGCCCCAGCATTTT.

This chain links TRBV29-1 with TRBJ1-5, with 7 positions matching TRBD1. Per the germline V gene, CDR1 is SQVTM and CDR2 is ANQGSEA. The J segment lost 1 base and the V segment lost 6 bases, leaving 3 bases of the junction unmatched. This CDR3 contains 13 residues. CDR3 sequence reads: CSVAGGSNQPQHF. The CDR3 bases are TGCAGCGTAGCAGGGGGGAGCAATCAGCCCCAGCATTTT.

The V and J genes are TRBV5-1 and TRBJ2-7, with 8 positions matching TRBD1. The CDR3 loop spans 15 amino acids. The V gene's germline CDR1 is SGHRS and CDR2 YFSETQ. V lost 4 bases to trimming and J lost 0 bases; unmatched junction nucleotides: 6. The DNA for the CDR3 is TGCGCCAGCAGCACACAGGGGGTTAACTCCTACGAGCAGTACTTC. Translating gives CASSTQGVNSYEQYF.

This sequence joins TRBV11-2 and TRBJ2-7, with 9 bases that match TRBD2. Per germline, CDR1 SGHAT and CDR2 FQNNGV. CDR3 length equals 16 residues. V dropped 5 bases and J dropped 3; count of bases not matched to a gene: 11. The CDR3 coding sequence is TGTGCCAGCAGCAAGGGCACCGCTAGCGGGGTCTACGAGCAGTACTTC. Translating gives CASSKGTASGVYEQYF.